Listed here are 10 T cell receptor beta chains from one sample, sequenced in a study of beta chain features in type 1 diabetes. The sequenced template was cDNA made from the entire isolated RNA. The assay was immunoSEQ multiplex PCR, and TCRdb's table has in-frame clones only and misses some. The sample holds some 900,000 clones; roughly a sixth are singletons and the top ten take 0.02% to 0.03%. Sequenced material: naive CD4+ T cells from blood. Receptor source: a woman aged 18-29 years in good health.

V gene TRBV6-1 combines with J gene TRBJ2-3; D might be TRBD2 (6 bases). CDR3 length: 11 residues. V was pared by 7 bases and J by 5 bases, with 7 bases between. From germline, CDR1 is MNHNS and CDR2 SASEGT. The CDR3 bases are TGTGCCAGCACCGGGGGAGATACGCAGTATTTT. This codes for CASTGGDTQYF.

Comment on this clone: The junction departs from the called germline gene at one end, perhaps through a read error. The chain is built from TRBV23-1 and TRBJ1-1; maybe TRBD1 (6 bases). TRBV23-1 carries the ORF label, with uncertain function. The CDR3 is made up of 12 amino acids. The CDR3 is CASNQQGIEAFF. The CDR3 DNA sequence: TGCGCCAGCAATCAACAGGGTATTGAAGCTTTCTTT.

This clone was counted between two and nine times. The J gene is TRBJ1-1, the V gene TRBV5-4; no clear D. V was trimmed by 0 bases and J by 6 bases, leaving 6 bases between them. Per germline, CDR1 SGHNT and CDR2 YYREEE (reference sequence). The CDR3 has 12 residues. The CDR3: CASSLVGSEAFF. CDR3 in DNA: TGTGCCAGCAGCTTGGTGGGGTCTGAAGCTTTCTTT.

The chain uses TRBV5-1 and TRBJ2-2; 15 bases align to TRBD2. In germline, CDR1 is SGHRS, CDR2 YFSETQ. After removal of 4 bases from V and 0 bases from J, the junction contained 4 bases not matched to a gene. The CDR3 spans 18 residues. CDR3 coding DNA: TGCGCCAGCAGCCTGGGACTAGCGGGAGGCACGAACACCGGGGAGCTGTTTTTT. As protein: CASSLGLAGGTNTGELFF.

In DNA form, the CDR3 reads TGCGCCAGCAGCTTGGTTTCGACAGGGGAGTTCTTC. Its translation: CASSLVSTGEFF. The V and J genes are TRBV5-1 and TRBJ2-1; 8 bases agree with TRBD1. The V and J ends lost 0 bases and 14 bases, in that order; junction bases with no gene match: 4. The CDR3 contains 12 residues. Germline loops: CDR1 SGHRS, CDR2 YFSETQ.

J is TRBJ1-2 and V is TRBV7-9; D gene ambiguous. V lost 1 base and J lost 3, with 15 bases in between. This CDR3 is built from 16 residues. In germline, CDR1 is SEHNR, CDR2 FQNEAQ (reference sequence). This CDR3 is CASSLGATLGYYGYTF. DNA of the CDR3: TGTGCCAGCAGCTTAGGGGCAACCCTGGGGTACTATGGCTACACCTTC.

This clone was seen a few times. The rearrangement uses TRBV28 and TRBJ2-3; perhaps TRBD2 as D (7 bases). In germline, CDR1 is MDHEN, CDR2 SYDVKM. This CDR3 is built from 14 residues. Trimming shortened V by 5 bases and J by 6 bases, and 15 bases separated the two germline ends. The chain's CDR3 is CASSTPGGGDTQYF. The CDR3 region has the DNA TGTGCCAGCAGTACCCCGGGGGGCGGGGATACGCAGTATTTT. The whole variable domain, filled in from reference TRBV28 and TRBJ2-3, reads DVKVTQSSRYLVKRTGEKVFLECVQDMDHENMFWYRQDPGLGLRLIYFSYDVKMKEKGDIPEGYSVSREKKERFSLILESASTNQTSMYLCASSTPGGGDTQYFGPGTRLTVL.

This clone was seen only a few times. The genes are TRBV7-2 and TRBJ2-6; D might be TRBD1 (5 bases). V shed 4 bases and J shed 4 bases, with 8 bases lying between them. The V gene's germline CDR1 is SGHTA and CDR2 FQGNSA. The CDR3 runs to 14 residues. This CDR3 is CASSSRQGANVLTF. In DNA, the CDR3 is TGTGCCAGCAGCTCACGACAGGGGGCCAACGTCCTGACTTTC.

This clone was found a few times. The genes are TRBV18 and TRBJ2-1, with a possible D match to TRBD2 (5 bases). Germline V gene lookup returns CDR1 KGHSH and CDR2 LQKENI. With 6 bases removed from V and 3 bases from J, the gap between germline ends came to 15 bases. This CDR3 has 15 residues. CDR3 coding DNA: TGTGCCAGCTCCCCGGCGAGCGGAGACTACAATGAGCAGTTCTTC. Translating it yields CASSPASGDYNEQFF.

Only a few counts were recorded for this clone. V usage is TRBV11-1 and J usage is TRBJ2-7; D not certain. Per the germline V gene, CDR1 is SGHAT and CDR2 is FQDESV (reference sequence). This CDR3 has 16 residues. V was trimmed by 2 bases and J by 2 bases, leaving 16 bases between them. Written as DNA, the CDR3 is TGTGCCAGCAGCTTATTAAAGGGCAGCACTACCTACGAGCAGTACTTC. This gives the protein CASSLLKGSTTYEQYF.